The rows below give T cell receptor beta chains drawn from one sample of a study of T cell repertoires in cytomegalovirus infection. TCRdb reprocessed the reads with MiXCR, giving one entry per CDR3 protein. Of roughly 180,000 distinct CDR3 sequences listed, about 22% are singletons. These receptors' antigens are unknown. The material was CD8+ T cells from cultured PBMCs, obtained from culture after CMV antigen stimulation. These receptors were obtained from a human donor in good health (CMV status not recorded). Some clones in this sample may be carry-over from other donors' samples. The CDR3 runs from the conserved cysteine through the conserved F or W. Clone size is not always given. Where it is, it says once, few, many or a class for expanded clones.

TRBV7-2 few CASSSRTAGEAFF
TRBV24-1 . CATSDPGQGNPYEQYF
TRBV27 . CASSERGYYGYTF
TRBV27 . CASGGEPYEQFF
TRBV7-8 . CASSFMGEGGNQPQHF
TRBV7-2 few CASSPPGWDEQFF
TRBV7-2 few CASSLEGIGQGFTGELFF
TRBV7-3 . CASSLLAGGFAEAFF
TRBV11-2 . CASSLISPRDNRRNTEAFF
TRBV10-3 few CAIRGHQGDIQYF
TRBV11-2 few CASSLDRATRDTEAFF
TRBV7-6 . CASSFGLGPPGELFF
TRBV12-3/TRBV12-4 . CASRGGEKLFF
TRBV5-1 few CASSLPSTLNTEAFF
TRBV7-2 . CASSLGWVEAFF
TRBV7-9 few CASSPQGQASSYNEQFF
TRBV7-2 few CASSLRSEKGNSPLHF
TRBV10-3 . CAISEGGNPSDRNTGELFF
TRBV7-2 . CASSSTGPSLYEQYF
TRBV4-1 few CASSPLQGSYGYTF
TRBV6-5 few CASSYSSLADDLHF
TRBV7-2 . CASSLNSAGGQETQYF